This T cell receptor beta chain is from a study of cytomegalovirus exposure and HLA in healthy donors. PCR was performed using 60 Vbeta and 13 Jbeta primers. Profiled with immunoSEQ multiplex PCR; TCRdb holds only in-frame clones, not every one. The specimen's table records around 50,000 clones. Regarding this clone: Other DNA sequences of this sample code for an identical CDR3.

Germline assignment: CDR1 PRHDT and CDR2 FYEKMQ (reference sequence). CDR3 length: 18 residues. The rearrangement links TRBV13 to TRBJ1-1; D may be TRBD1 (5 bases). The sequenced sample was PBMCs. This receptor was taken from a woman between 45 and 60 years old in good health and CMV-seropositive. The CDR3 reads CVLSQGGGWFPQNTEAFF. The CDR3 DNA reads TGTGTCCTCAGCCAGGGAGGAGGATGGTTCCCTCAGAACACTGAAGCTTTCTTT.